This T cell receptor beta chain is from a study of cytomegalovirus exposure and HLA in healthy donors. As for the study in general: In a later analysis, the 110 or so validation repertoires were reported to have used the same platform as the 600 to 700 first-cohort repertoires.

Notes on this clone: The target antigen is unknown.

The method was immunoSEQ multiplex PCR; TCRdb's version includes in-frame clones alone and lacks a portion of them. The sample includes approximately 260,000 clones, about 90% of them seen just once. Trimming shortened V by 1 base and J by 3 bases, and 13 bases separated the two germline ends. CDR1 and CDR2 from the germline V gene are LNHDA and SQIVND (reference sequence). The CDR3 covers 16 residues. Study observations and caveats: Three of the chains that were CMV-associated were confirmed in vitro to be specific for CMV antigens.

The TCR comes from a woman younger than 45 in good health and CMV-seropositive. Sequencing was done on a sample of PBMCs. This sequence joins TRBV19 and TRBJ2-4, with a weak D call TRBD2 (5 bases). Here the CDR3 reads CASSIGRQGSKNIQYF. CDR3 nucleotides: TGTGCCAGTAGTATAGGACGGCAAGGGAGCAAAAACATTCAGTACTTC.